This T cell receptor beta chain was identified in a study of T cell repertoires in cytomegalovirus infection. Study overall: Indications of both CMV infection and matching HLA type were provided by public TCR beta signatures.

Whole-study results and caveats: Identification of carriers of CMV plus the relevant HLA was achieved through cumulative public TCR beta family frequency. HLA-C-restricted TCR beta clonotypes specific for CMV led the ex vivo response.

A remark on this clonotype: Its antigen is unidentified.

In TCRdb, the reads were re-called with MiXCR into one record per CDR3 protein. The table includes 200,000 or so distinct CDR3 sequences, roughly 27% detected once. Sequencing input: PBMCs. The receptor was derived from a human donor in good health (CMV status not recorded). Some clones in this sample may be carry-over from other donors' samples.

The CDR3 DNA reads as TGTGCCAGCAGCCGGCAACCGCTCCAGGGGGAACTGTTTTTT. It yields the protein CASSRQPLQGELFF. The chain links TRBV11-2 to TRBJ1-4, with 7 bases fitting TRBD1. J gave up 12 bases and V 5 bases, and 12 bases lay outside the gene matches. The CDR3 runs to 14 residues. CDR1 is SGHAT, CDR2 FQNNGV, per germline.